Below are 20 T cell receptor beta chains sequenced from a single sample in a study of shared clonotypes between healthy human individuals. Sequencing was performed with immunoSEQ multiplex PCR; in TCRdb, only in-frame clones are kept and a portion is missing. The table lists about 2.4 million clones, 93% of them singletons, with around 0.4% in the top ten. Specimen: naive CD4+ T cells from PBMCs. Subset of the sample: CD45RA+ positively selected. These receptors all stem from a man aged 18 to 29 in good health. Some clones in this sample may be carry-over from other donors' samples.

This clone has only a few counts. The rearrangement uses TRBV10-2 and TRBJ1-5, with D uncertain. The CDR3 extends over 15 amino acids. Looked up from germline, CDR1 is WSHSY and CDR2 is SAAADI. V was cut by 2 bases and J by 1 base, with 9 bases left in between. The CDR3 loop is CASSEGIISNQPQHF. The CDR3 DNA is TGCGCCAGCAGTGAGGGGATCATCAGCAATCAGCCCCAGCATTTT.

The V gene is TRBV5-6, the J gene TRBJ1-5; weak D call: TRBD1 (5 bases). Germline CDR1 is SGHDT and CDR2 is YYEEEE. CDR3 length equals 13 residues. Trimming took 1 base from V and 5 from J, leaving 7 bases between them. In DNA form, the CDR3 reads TGTGCCAGCAGCTTGTGGGGGGATCAGCCCCAGCATTTT. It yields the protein CASSLWGDQPQHF.

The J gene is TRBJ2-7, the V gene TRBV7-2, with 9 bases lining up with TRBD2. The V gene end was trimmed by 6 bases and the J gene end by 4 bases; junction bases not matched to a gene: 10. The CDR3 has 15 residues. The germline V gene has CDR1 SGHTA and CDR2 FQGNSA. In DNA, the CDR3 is TGTGCCAGCAGAGCCCGGAATAGCGGGAGTTACGAGCAGTACTTC. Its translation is CASRARNSGSYEQYF.

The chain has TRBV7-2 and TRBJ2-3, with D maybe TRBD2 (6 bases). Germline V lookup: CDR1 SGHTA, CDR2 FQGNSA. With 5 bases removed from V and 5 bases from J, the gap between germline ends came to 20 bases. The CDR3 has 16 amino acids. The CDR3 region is CASSRVRGSLKDTQYF. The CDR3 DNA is TGTGCCAGCAGCCGTGTGCGGGGCTCCCTGAAAGATACGCAGTATTTT.

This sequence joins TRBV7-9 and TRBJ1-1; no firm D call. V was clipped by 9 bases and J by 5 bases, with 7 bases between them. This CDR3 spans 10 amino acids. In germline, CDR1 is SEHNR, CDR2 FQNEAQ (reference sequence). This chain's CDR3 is CARRNTEAFF. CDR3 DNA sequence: TGTGCCAGAAGAAATACTGAAGCTTTCTTT.

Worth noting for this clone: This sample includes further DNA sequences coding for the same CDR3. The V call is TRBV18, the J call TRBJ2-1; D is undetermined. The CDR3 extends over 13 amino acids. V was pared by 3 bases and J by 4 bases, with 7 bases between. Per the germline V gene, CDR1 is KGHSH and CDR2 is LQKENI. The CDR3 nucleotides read TGTGCCAGCTCACCGTCGGCTTACAATGAGCAGTTCTTC. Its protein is CASSPSAYNEQFF. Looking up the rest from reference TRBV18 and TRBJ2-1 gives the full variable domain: NAGVMQNPRHLVRRRGQEARLRCSPMKGHSHVYWYRQLPEEGLKFMVYLQKENIIDESGMPKERFSAEFPKEGPSILRIQQVVRGDSAAYFCASSPSAYNEQFFGPGTRLTVL.

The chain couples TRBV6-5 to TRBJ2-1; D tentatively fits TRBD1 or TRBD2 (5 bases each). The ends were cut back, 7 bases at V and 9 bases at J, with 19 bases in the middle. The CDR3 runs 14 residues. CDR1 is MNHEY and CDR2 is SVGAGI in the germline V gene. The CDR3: CASTPGLASREQFF. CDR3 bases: TGTGCCAGCACCCCGGGGCTAGCCAGTCGTGAGCAGTTCTTC.

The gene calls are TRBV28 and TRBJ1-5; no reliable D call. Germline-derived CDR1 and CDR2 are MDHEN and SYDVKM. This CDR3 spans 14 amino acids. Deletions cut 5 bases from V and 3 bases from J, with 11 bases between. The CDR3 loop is CASSLRQINQPQHF. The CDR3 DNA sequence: TGTGCCAGCAGTCTAAGACAAATCAATCAGCCCCAGCATTTT.

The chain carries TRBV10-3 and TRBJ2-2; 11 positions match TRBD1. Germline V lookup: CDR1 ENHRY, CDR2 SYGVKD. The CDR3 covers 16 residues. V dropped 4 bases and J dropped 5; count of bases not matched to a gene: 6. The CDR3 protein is CAISGTGGGRTGELFF. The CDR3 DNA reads TGTGCCATCAGTGGGACAGGGGGCGGGCGAACCGGGGAGCTGTTTTTT.

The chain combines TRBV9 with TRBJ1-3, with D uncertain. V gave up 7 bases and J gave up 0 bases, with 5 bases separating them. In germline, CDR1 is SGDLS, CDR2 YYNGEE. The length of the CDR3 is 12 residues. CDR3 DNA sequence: TGTGCCAGCGCGGACTCTGGAAACACCATATATTTT. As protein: CASADSGNTIYF. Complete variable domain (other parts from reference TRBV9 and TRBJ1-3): DSGVTQTPKHLITATGQRVTLRCSPRSGDLSVYWYQQSLDQGLQFLIQYYNGEERAKGNILERFSAQQFPDLHSELNLSSLELGDSALYFCASADSGNTIYFGEGSWLTVV.

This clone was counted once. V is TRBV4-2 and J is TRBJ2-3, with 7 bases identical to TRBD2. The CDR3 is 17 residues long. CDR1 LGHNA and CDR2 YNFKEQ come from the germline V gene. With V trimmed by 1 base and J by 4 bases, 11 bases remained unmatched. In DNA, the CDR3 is TGTGCCAGCAGCCAAGTCCCTGGGGGGGGAGTCCCAGATACGCAGTATTTT. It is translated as CASSQVPGGGVPDTQYF.

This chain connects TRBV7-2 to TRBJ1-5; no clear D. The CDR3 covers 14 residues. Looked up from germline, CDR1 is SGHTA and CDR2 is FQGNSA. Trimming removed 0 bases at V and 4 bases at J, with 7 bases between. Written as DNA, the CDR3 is TGTGCCAGCAGCTTAGCAGGGATGAATCAGCCCCAGCATTTT. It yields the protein CASSLAGMNQPQHF.

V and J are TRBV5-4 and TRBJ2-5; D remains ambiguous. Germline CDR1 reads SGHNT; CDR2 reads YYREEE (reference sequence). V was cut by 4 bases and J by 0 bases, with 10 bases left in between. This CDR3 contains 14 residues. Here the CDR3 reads CASSRITYQETQYF. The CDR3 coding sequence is TGTGCCAGCAGCCGAATTACGTACCAAGAGACCCAGTACTTC.

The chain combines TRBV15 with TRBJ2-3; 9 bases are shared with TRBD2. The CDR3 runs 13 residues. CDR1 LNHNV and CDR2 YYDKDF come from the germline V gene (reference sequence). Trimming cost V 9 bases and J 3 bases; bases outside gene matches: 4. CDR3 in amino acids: CATEREDTDTQYF. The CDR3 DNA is TGTGCCACGGAGCGGGAGGATACAGATACGCAGTATTTT. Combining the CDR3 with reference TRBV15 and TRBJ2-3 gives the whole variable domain DAMVIQNPRYQVTQFGKPVTLSCSQTLNHNVMYWYQQKSSQAPKLLFHYYDKDFNNEADTPDNFQSRRPNTSFCFLDIRSPGLGDTAMYLCATEREDTDTQYFGPGTRLTVL.

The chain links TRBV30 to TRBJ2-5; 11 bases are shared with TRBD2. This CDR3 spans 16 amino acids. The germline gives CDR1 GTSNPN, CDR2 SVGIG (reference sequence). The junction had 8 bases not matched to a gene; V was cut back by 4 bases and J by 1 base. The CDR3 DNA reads TGTGCCTGGAACCCGGGACTAGCGGAGGGCCAAGAGACCCAGTACTTC. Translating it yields CAWNPGLAEGQETQYF.

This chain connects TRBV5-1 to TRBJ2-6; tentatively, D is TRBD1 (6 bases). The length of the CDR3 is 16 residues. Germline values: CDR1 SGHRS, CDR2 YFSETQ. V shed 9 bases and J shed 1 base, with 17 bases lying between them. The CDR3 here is CATRTGSRSGANVLTF. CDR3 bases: TGCGCCACCAGAACAGGGTCGAGATCTGGGGCCAACGTCCTGACTTTC.

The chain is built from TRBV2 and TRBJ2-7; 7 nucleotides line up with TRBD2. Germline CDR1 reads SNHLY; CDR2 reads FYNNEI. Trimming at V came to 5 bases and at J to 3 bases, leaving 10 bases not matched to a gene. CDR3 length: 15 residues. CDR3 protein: CASSLSGGSFYEQYF. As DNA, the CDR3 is TGTGCCAGCAGTCTTTCTGGCGGGAGTTTCTACGAGCAGTACTTC. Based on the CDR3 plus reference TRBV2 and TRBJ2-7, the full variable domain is EPEVTQTPSHQVTQMGQEVILRCVPISNHLYFYWYRQILGQKVEFLVSFYNNEISEKSEIFDDQFSVERPDGSNFTLKIRSTKLEDSAMYFCASSLSGGSFYEQYFGPGTRLTVT.

The chain's CDR3 is CASSLYFGTDNTGELFF. The CDR3 DNA reads TGTGCCAGCTCACTCTATTTTGGGACTGACAACACCGGGGAGCTGTTTTTT. The rearrangement links TRBV18 to TRBJ2-2; D is perhaps TRBD2 (6 bases). From germline, CDR1 is KGHSH and CDR2 LQKENI. There are 17 residues in the CDR3. Trimming shortened V by 4 bases and J by 2 bases, and 17 bases separated the two germline ends. Based on the CDR3 plus reference TRBV18 and TRBJ2-2, the full variable domain is NAGVMQNPRHLVRRRGQEARLRCSPMKGHSHVYWYRQLPEEGLKFMVYLQKENIIDESGMPKERFSAEFPKEGPSILRIQQVVRGDSAAYFCASSLYFGTDNTGELFFGEGSRLTVL.

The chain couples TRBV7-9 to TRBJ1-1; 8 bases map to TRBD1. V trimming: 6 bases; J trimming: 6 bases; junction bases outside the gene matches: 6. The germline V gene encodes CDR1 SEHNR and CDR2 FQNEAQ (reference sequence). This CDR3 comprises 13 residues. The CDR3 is CASSWTGFAEAFF. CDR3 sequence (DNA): TGTGCCAGCAGTTGGACAGGGTTCGCTGAAGCTTTCTTT.

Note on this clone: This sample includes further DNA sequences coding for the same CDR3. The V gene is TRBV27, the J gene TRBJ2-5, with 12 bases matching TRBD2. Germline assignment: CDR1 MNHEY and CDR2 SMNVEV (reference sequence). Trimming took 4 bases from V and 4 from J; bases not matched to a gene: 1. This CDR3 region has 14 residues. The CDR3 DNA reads TGTGCCAGCAGTTCACTAGCGGGAGGAGAGACCCAGTACTTC. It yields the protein CASSSLAGGETQYF.